The entry below describes one TCR beta chain. The source of the sample is a study of blood T cell repertoires in COVID-19. Participants had their cohort set by participant-reported clinical history. Cohort 3 donors counted as recovered after two negative PCRs, clearance, or resolved symptoms. Germline CDR1 reads SGDLS; CDR2 reads YYNGEE. The CDR3 runs 14 residues. The V end lost 0 bases, the J end lost 4 bases, and 8 bases lay between the germline ends. Data came from immunoSEQ multiplex PCR; TCRdb stores just in-frame clones and leaves some out. There are approximately 170,000 clones in the sample; approximately 87% occur only once, and 4% to 4.5% lies in the top ten.

Sequenced sample: PBMCs or T cells enriched from blood (not recorded which). This receptor was obtained from a woman in her fifties or sixties who had recovered from COVID-19. V usage is TRBV9 and J usage is TRBJ1-5, with D unresolved. CDR3 protein: CASSVAPVNQPQHF. CDR3 in DNA: TGTGCCAGCAGCGTAGCCCCCGTTAATCAGCCCCAGCATTTT.